This TCR beta chain originates from a study of CD8+CD57+ T cells in acquired aplastic anemia. Looking at the study overall: An average of roughly 3 ug of DNA was obtained from sorted CD4+ and CD8+ cells. Average CD4+ read depth in healthy donors was around 10 million reads. Findings and limits, study-wide: Patients and controls were found to share 25 to 35 CD8+ CDR3 sequences. Patients and healthy controls showed no significant CD8+ Simpson's diversity difference.

The germline V gene encodes CDR1 ENHRY and CDR2 SYGVKD. The CDR3 contains 16 residues. About this clonotype: What it binds is unknown. At one end, the junction sequence differs from germline, possibly due to a read error.

Genomic DNA was employed as the template in profiling TCR beta VDJ and CDR3. Via MiXCR, TCRdb re-called the reads, giving one row per CDR3 protein. The sample includes around 190,000 distinct CDR3 sequences, 61% seen only once; the top ten take roughly 29%. This TCR was recovered from a human donor in good health. The specimen sequenced was sorted CD4+, CD8+, or CD8+CD57+ T cells (not recorded which) from PBMCs. V usage is TRBV10-3 and J usage is TRBJ1-1, with a possible D match to TRBD1 (5 bases). CDR3 protein: CASSPQTLTKDTETFF. The CDR3 bases are TGTGCCAGCAGTCCGCAAACCCTAACAAAGGACACTGAAACTTTCTTT.